Below are 5 T cell receptor beta chains sequenced from a single sample in a study of blood T cell repertoires in COVID-19. Clones were read by immunoSEQ multiplex PCR, and TCRdb kept only the in-frame ones, dropping some. The sample comprises 270,000 or so clones, approximately 90% of which are singletons, and less than 3.5% rests with the top ten. Material for sequencing was PBMCs or T cells enriched from blood (not recorded which). Receptors were obtained from a man aged 40-49 years who had been exposed to COVID-19.

The CDR3: CASSPGGAGVGQFF. The CDR3, as DNA: TGTGCCAGCAGCCCCGGGGGAGCGGGAGTGGGGCAGTTCTTC. This rearrangement joins TRBV7-9 to TRBJ2-1; 8 positions match TRBD2. The CDR3 loop spans 14 amino acids. Germline V gives CDR1 SEHNR, CDR2 FQNEAQ (reference sequence). The junction had 12 bases not matched to a gene; V was cut back by 5 bases and J by 12 bases.

The chain has TRBV7-2 and TRBJ2-3; TRBD2 matches at 8 bases. CDR1 and CDR2 (germline): SGHTA, FQGNSA. The CDR3 covers 16 residues. The V gene end was trimmed by 5 bases and the J gene end by 4 bases; junction bases not matched to a gene: 11. CDR3 region: CASSRTGTRGPDTQYF. The CDR3 DNA is TGTGCCAGCAGCCGTACCGGGACTAGGGGTCCAGATACGCAGTATTTT.

Ten or more counts support this clone. The chain recombines TRBV25-1 with TRBJ2-1; D is possibly TRBD2 (7 bases). The CDR3 runs to 16 residues. Germline CDR1 reads MGHDK; CDR2 reads SYGVNS. Trimming took 6 bases from V and 8 from J, leaving 23 bases between them. The DNA for the CDR3 is TGTGCCAGCAGCGAGGGGGGGGTAATAGGGACGGATGAGCAGTTCTTC. This sequence encodes CASSEGGVIGTDEQFF.

This clone appeared a single time. This sequence joins TRBV3-1 (or the pseudogene TRBV3-2) and TRBJ1-2; 9 nucleotides line up with TRBD1. CDR1 is LGHDT, CDR2 YNNKEL, per germline (reference sequence). With 6 bases clipped from V and 2 bases from J, the junction kept 1 base outside the gene matches. This CDR3 is 13 amino acids long. CDR3 sequence reads: CASRDRGNYGYTF. CDR3 DNA: TGTGCCAGCAGGGACAGGGGCAACTATGGCTACACCTTC.

For the CDR3, the DNA is TGTGCCAGCAGCTTAGGGGCAAGCCTCTATGGCTACACCTTC. Encoded protein: CASSLGASLYGYTF. The chain joins TRBV7-9 to TRBJ1-2, with D hard to call. This CDR3 contains 14 residues. Germline CDR1 SEHNR, CDR2 FQNEAQ (reference sequence). The V and J ends lost 1 base and 4 bases respectively, with 10 bases between them.